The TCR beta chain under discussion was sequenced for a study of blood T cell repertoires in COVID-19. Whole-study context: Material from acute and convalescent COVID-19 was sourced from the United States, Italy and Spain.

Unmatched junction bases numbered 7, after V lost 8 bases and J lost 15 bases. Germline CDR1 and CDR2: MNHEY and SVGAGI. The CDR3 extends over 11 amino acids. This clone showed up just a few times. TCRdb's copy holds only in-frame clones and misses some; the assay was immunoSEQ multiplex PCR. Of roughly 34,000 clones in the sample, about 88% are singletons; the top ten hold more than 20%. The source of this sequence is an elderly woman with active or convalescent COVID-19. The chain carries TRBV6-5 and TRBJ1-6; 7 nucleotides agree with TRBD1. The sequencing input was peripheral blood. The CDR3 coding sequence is TGTGCCAGCGCACAGGGGACGTACCTCCACTTT. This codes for CASAQGTYLHF.